This T cell receptor beta chain was captured in a study of shared T cell receptors in the human thymus. Assay used: immunoSEQ multiplex PCR; TCRdb lists only in-frame clones, some missing. Among 650,000 to 950,000 clones listed, 70% to 90% were seen once. The ends were cut back, 5 bases at V and 3 bases at J, with 14 bases in the middle. The germline V gene has CDR1 SGHNT and CDR2 YENEEA. This CDR3 has 14 residues. This clone has a handful of counts. These data also formed part of another study, on human thymus T cells. Turning to that study: Immunologically healthy infants in Finland undergoing congenital heart defect surgery were the donors. Surgeons resected thymus tissue during corrective heart surgery. Both thymic and peripheral blood repertoires showed apparently biased V and J usage.

The rearrangement joins TRBV11-3 to TRBJ2-7; D not certain. This TCR was recovered from a girl under three years old with a congenital heart defect. Sample: thymocytes. CDR3 region: CASSPFWSLYEQYF. As DNA, the CDR3 is TGTGCCAGCAGCCCGTTTTGGAGTCTCTACGAGCAGTACTTC. Variable domain in full (rest from reference TRBV11-3 and TRBJ2-7): EAGVVQSPRYKIIEKKQPVAFWCNPISGHNTLYWYLQNLGQGPELLIRYENEEAVDDSQLPKDRFSAERLKGVDSTLKIQPAELGDSAVYLCASSPFWSLYEQYFGPGTRLTVT.